This T cell receptor beta chain derives from a study of T cell responses to AZD1222 COVID-19 vaccine. Broader study findings: Mapped onto spike, vaccine-associated CD4 TCRs spanned it and were dominant at 160-218 and 743-854. After two AZD1222 doses, spike-specific TCR breadth and depth rose versus day 0. Females outnumbered males among donors, who were mostly white British; clonal diversity was possibly underestimated.

Using immunoSEQ multiplex PCR, the repertoire was profiled, and TCRdb retains in-frame clones only, with some absent. The data contain about 130,000 clones, just under 95% of them seen just once; the ten biggest clones take up around 1.1%. As regards this clone: Its antigen is unknown. Other DNA sequences in the same sample also yield this CDR3.

In germline, CDR1 is KGHSH, CDR2 LQKENI. Trimming pared 2 bases from V and 1 base from J, leaving 8 bases between. The CDR3 has 14 residues. The specimen comprised peripheral blood, sampled 28 days after the second AZD1222 dose. The source of this sequence is an adult who received the AZD1222 COVID-19 vaccine. The V gene is TRBV18, the J gene TRBJ1-1, with D tentatively TRBD1 (6 bases). CDR3 bases: TGTGCCAGCTCACCAGAACAGGGGAACACTGAAGCTTTCTTT. It yields the protein CASSPEQGNTEAFF.